These 26 T cell receptor beta chains share one sample of origin, sequenced in a study of T cell changes during pregnancy in multiple sclerosis. Some clones are missing from TCRdb's copy, which holds only in-frame ones; the method was immunoSEQ multiplex PCR. The sample yields about 13,000 clones, roughly 90% seen once. The material was CD8+ T cells from peripheral blood mononuclear cells, obtained after pregnancy. These receptors came from a female donor in good health, enrolled as a control in a pregnancy study.

This chain connects TRBV16 to TRBJ1-5; 8 bases are a match to TRBD1. This CDR3 has 14 amino acids. Unmatched junction bases numbered 7, after V lost 6 bases and J lost 6 bases. The V gene's germline CDR1 is KGHSY and CDR2 FQNENV. The CDR3 sequence: CASSTGQDRQPQHF. The CDR3 DNA reads as TGTGCCAGCAGTACGGGACAGGACCGTCAGCCCCAGCATTTT.

The chain employs TRBV29-1 and TRBJ1-2; TRBD1 agrees at 7 bases. V was clipped by 6 bases and J by 2 bases; unmatched bases: 3. This CDR3 contains 12 residues. Germline V gene sequence: CDR1 SQVTM, CDR2 ANQGSEA. The chain's CDR3 is CSVRTGNYGYTF. In nucleotides, the CDR3 is TGCAGCGTAAGGACAGGAAACTATGGCTACACCTTC.

The V and J genes are TRBV9 and TRBJ2-3; tentatively, D is TRBD2 (5 bases). The CDR3 sequence is 14 residues long. Per germline, CDR1 SGDLS and CDR2 YYNGEE. Trimming stripped 3 bases from V and 2 bases from J, with 10 bases between. This chain's CDR3 is CASSDRELTDTQYF. The CDR3 bases are TGTGCCAGCAGCGACCGGGAACTCACAGATACGCAGTATTTT.

The sample holds one count of this clone. V usage is TRBV6-1 and J usage is TRBJ1-1, with TRBD1 matching 8 bases. There are 14 residues in the CDR3. Per the germline V gene, CDR1 is MNHNS and CDR2 is SASEGT. V trimming: 5 bases; J trimming: 1 base; junction bases outside the gene matches: 3. The CDR3 protein is CASSTGTGNTEAFF. The CDR3 DNA is TGTGCCAGCAGTACTGGGACAGGGAACACTGAAGCTTTCTTT.

The CDR3 here is CASSSPGTGKGTDTQYF. CDR3 DNA sequence: TGTGCCAGCAGCTCTCCAGGGACAGGGAAAGGCACAGATACGCAGTATTTT. J is TRBJ2-3 and V is TRBV7-3, with 9 positions matching TRBD1. The ends lost 4 bases at V and 1 base at J; junction bases unmatched: 9. Germline V CDR1 and CDR2: SGHTA, FQGTGA. The CDR3 loop spans 17 amino acids.

The chain employs TRBV6-1 and TRBJ2-3; 8 nucleotides align to TRBD2. The ends lost 3 bases at V and 4 bases at J; junction bases unmatched: 6. CDR1 is MNHNS and CDR2 is SASEGT in the germline V gene. This CDR3 contains 15 residues. CDR3 sequence (DNA): TGTGCCAGCAGTGAGGCGGGAGGCGGGGCAGATACGCAGTATTTT. It translates to CASSEAGGGADTQYF.

This chain connects TRBV7-3 to TRBJ2-5; weak D call: TRBD2 (6 bases). CDR3 length: 15 residues. Looked up from germline, CDR1 is SGHTA and CDR2 is FQGTGA. V was trimmed by 0 bases and J by 5 bases, leaving 13 bases between them. The CDR3 here is CASSLTGGDRETQYF. CDR3 bases: TGTGCCAGCAGCTTAACGGGGGGAGATAGGGAGACCCAGTACTTC.

CDR3 amino acids: CATSTTFPGLGEKLFF. The CDR3 DNA reads as TGTGCCACCAGCACCACCTTCCCGGGATTGGGTGAAAAACTGTTTTTT. The V and J genes are TRBV15 and TRBJ1-4; D not certain. Germline-derived CDR1 and CDR2 are LNHNV and YYDKDF (reference sequence). V was pared by 4 bases and J by 7 bases, with 19 bases between. The length of the CDR3 is 16 residues.

The chain combines TRBV18 with TRBJ1-1, with 9 nucleotides matching TRBD1. The junction had 12 bases not matched to a gene; V was cut back by 5 bases and J by 5 bases. The CDR3 has 16 residues. Germline V gene data show CDR1 as KGHSH and CDR2 as LQKENI. Written as DNA, the CDR3 is TGTGCCAGCTCAAGCGCCGGGACAGGGCCTGCAACTGAAGCTTTCTTT. Translation: CASSSAGTGPATEAFF.

The chain uses TRBV7-9 and TRBJ2-3, with 8 bases fitting TRBD1. Germline V gene sequence: CDR1 SEHNR, CDR2 FQNEAQ (reference sequence). The CDR3 sequence is 16 residues long. The trim removed 5 bases at V and 1 base at J, leaving 8 bases unmatched. The CDR3 region is CASSPVQGAGTDTQYF. CDR3 DNA: TGTGCCAGCAGCCCCGTTCAGGGGGCAGGCACAGATACGCAGTATTTT. Full variable domain (remainder filled in from reference TRBV7-9 and TRBJ2-3): DTGVSQNPRHKITKRGQNVTFRCDPISEHNRLYWYRQTLGQGPEFLTYFQNEAQLEKSRLLSDRFSAERPKGSFSTLEIQRTEQGDSAMYLCASSPVQGAGTDTQYFGPGTRLTVL.

The rearrangement uses TRBV9 and TRBJ2-7; 10 positions match TRBD2. The CDR3 has 15 residues. V trimming: 0 bases; J trimming: 3 bases; junction bases outside the gene matches: 3. The germline V gene has CDR1 SGDLS and CDR2 YYNGEE. The CDR3 nucleotides are TGTGCCAGCAGCGTAGCTCCTAGCGGGAGCTACGAGCAGTACTTC. Its protein is CASSVAPSGSYEQYF.

This rearrangement joins TRBV20-1 to TRBJ2-7; D not resolved. CDR1 and CDR2 from the germline V gene are DFQATT and SNEGSKA (reference sequence). The CDR3 is 9 residues long. Trimming pared 6 bases from V and 6 bases from J, leaving 6 bases between. The CDR3 DNA reads as TGCAGTGCCGTTTCCGAGCAGTACTTC. Encoded protein: CSAVSEQYF.

The chain couples TRBV6-5 to TRBJ2-2; TRBD2 agrees at 10 bases. V trimming: 5 bases; J trimming: 1 base; junction bases outside the gene matches: 4. The CDR3 sequence is 16 residues long. Germline V gene data show CDR1 as MNHEY and CDR2 as SVGAGI. DNA for the CDR3: TGTGCCAGCAGTCACTTAGCGGGGGGGAACACCGGGGAGCTGTTTTTT. Translating it yields CASSHLAGGNTGELFF.

This clone is medium-sized. V is TRBV18 and J is TRBJ1-2; D ambiguous. This CDR3 region has 14 residues. CDR1 KGHSH and CDR2 LQKENI come from the germline V gene. V shed 6 bases and J shed 6 bases, with 17 bases lying between them. CDR3 DNA: TGTGCCAGCTCGCCTACCGGGCCCGGGGATGGCTACACCTTC. Its protein is CASSPTGPGDGYTF.

The chain recombines TRBV7-9 with TRBJ1-6; a weak D match, TRBD1 (5 bases). CDR3 size: 15 residues. The germline V and J ends were trimmed by 5 bases and 3 bases, with 11 bases remaining between them. The germline V gene encodes CDR1 SEHNR and CDR2 FQNEAQ (reference sequence). The CDR3 DNA is TGTGCCAGCAGCCCGACAGTATTCTATAATTCACCCCTCCACTTT. It is translated as CASSPTVFYNSPLHF.

As concerns this clone: Sequence at one end of the junction differs from germline and may be a read error. This rearrangement joins TRBV10-3 to TRBJ2-3; 12 positions match TRBD2. Germline V gene data show CDR1 as ENHRY and CDR2 as SYGVKD. The CDR3 covers 16 residues. The CDR3 loop is CVIRPSGRDGTDTQYF. The CDR3 bases are TGTGTCATCAGACCTAGCGGGAGGGATGGCACAGATACGCAGTATTTT.

The chain has TRBV5-6 and TRBJ1-1; maybe TRBD1 (6 bases). Per the germline V gene, CDR1 is SGHDT and CDR2 is YYEEEE. The germline V and J ends were trimmed by 4 bases and 2 bases, with 12 bases remaining between them. This CDR3 contains 14 residues. CDR3 bases: TGTGCCAGCAGCGGGATGACAGGCAACACTGAAGCTTTCTTT. Amino acids: CASSGMTGNTEAFF.

This clone was recorded only once. The gene calls are TRBV28 and TRBJ2-6; 8 nucleotides line up with TRBD2. The CDR3 has 17 residues. Germline CDR1 MDHEN, CDR2 SYDVKM. V lost 6 bases, J lost 2 bases, and 9 bases stayed unmatched. CDR3 sequence: CASRSIRSGAGANVLTF. CDR3 bases: TGTGCCAGCAGATCGATCCGTAGCGGGGCTGGGGCCAACGTCCTGACTTTC.

The chain is built from TRBV7-9 and TRBJ2-1; no firm D call. Germline lookup yields CDR1 SEHNR and CDR2 FQNEAQ (reference sequence). This CDR3 has 16 residues. Trimming pared 5 bases from V and 5 bases from J, leaving 19 bases between. CDR3 region: CASSTSARPNHNEQFF. The CDR3 coding sequence is TGTGCCAGCAGCACGAGCGCCCGACCAAACCACAATGAGCAGTTCTTC.

The chain couples TRBV13 to TRBJ2-1; D is unclear. From germline, CDR1 is PRHDT and CDR2 FYEKMQ (reference sequence). Trimming stripped 2 bases from V and 8 bases from J, with 7 bases between. CDR3 size: 12 residues. The CDR3 region has the DNA TGTGCCAGCAGCTTAAGTTCGGATGAGCAGTTCTTC. Encoded protein: CASSLSSDEQFF.

The CDR3 is CAISESAVSSYGYTF. CDR3 in DNA: TGTGCCATCAGTGAGTCCGCGGTCAGCTCCTATGGCTACACCTTC. This rearrangement joins TRBV10-3 to TRBJ1-2; no firm D call. V lost 0 bases to trimming and J lost 4 bases, with 12 bases between them. The length of the CDR3 is 15 residues. The germline gives CDR1 ENHRY, CDR2 SYGVKD.

CDR3 bases: TGTGCCAGCAGTTTTTCGGGAGTGAGGGGTTTCGATGAAGCTTTCTTT. Translation gives CASSFSGVRGFDEAFF. V usage is TRBV27 and J usage is TRBJ1-1, with TRBD1 as a possible D gene (5 bases). There are 16 residues in the CDR3. Trimming left V 3 bases short and J 7 bases short, with 21 bases between. Germline values: CDR1 MNHEY, CDR2 SMNVEV (reference sequence).

This clone was seen a single time. This chain connects TRBV21-1 to TRBJ1-2; the table's D call TRBD1 went unverified against the DNA. TRBV21-1 corresponds to a pseudogene. The CDR3 spans 14 residues. CDR3 amino acids: CASRVGGEDYGYTF. Here the CDR3 DNA reads TGTGCCAGCAGGGTAGGGGGCGAGGACTATGGCTACACCTTC.

This sequence joins TRBV28 and TRBJ1-2; a possible D gene is TRBD1 (6 bases). The CDR3 is made up of 15 amino acids. CDR1 and CDR2 from the germline V gene are MDHEN and SYDVKM. V was pared by 1 base and J by 4 bases, with 13 bases between. CDR3 amino acids: CASSLSGGRSYGYTF. In DNA form, the CDR3 reads TGTGCCAGCAGTTTATCGGGGGGCCGGAGCTATGGCTACACCTTC.

This chain joins TRBV5-1 and TRBJ1-1; D is perhaps TRBD1 (5 bases). CDR1 SGHRS and CDR2 YFSETQ come from the germline V gene. V lost 4 bases and J lost 4, with 14 bases in between. The CDR3 runs 14 residues. CDR3 nucleotides: TGCGCCAGCAGCGAGGTGGGGGGGGGCACTGAAGCTTTCTTT. Its translation: CASSEVGGGTEAFF.

The chain employs TRBV27 and TRBJ1-1, with TRBD1 as a possible D gene (5 bases). Germline assignment: CDR1 MNHEY and CDR2 SMNVEV (reference sequence). The germline V and J ends were trimmed by 5 bases and 1 base, with 14 bases remaining between them. This CDR3 is 15 amino acids long. CDR3 coding DNA: TGTGCCAGCAGTCCGAACGACGGGGGGAACACTGAAGCTTTCTTT. Protein product: CASSPNDGGNTEAFF.